The rows below give T cell receptor beta chains drawn from one sample of a study of cytomegalovirus exposure and HLA in healthy donors. Profiled with immunoSEQ multiplex PCR; TCRdb holds only in-frame clones, not every one. The sample records 90,000 to 120,000 clones, under 80% being singletons. The sample consisted of PBMCs. All receptors derive from a woman between 18 and 29 years old in good health and CMV-seropositive. Both conserved end residues are part of each CDR3. Each record gives: J gene, D gene, V gene, clone size, CDR3 protein, CDR3 DNA. A D gene is named only where the DNA matches it firmly. For some rows the clone size is stated as once, few or many, or as a class when expanded; others skip it.

j_call: TRBJ2-7; d_call: TRBD1; v_call: TRBV4-2; clone_size: NA; cdr3_aa: CASSQEKGTGEGYEQYF; cdr3_nt: TGTGCCAGCAGCCAAGAAAAGGGGACAGGGGAAGGTTACGAGCAGTACTTC
j_call: TRBJ2-7; d_call: NA; v_call: TRBV14; clone_size: NA; cdr3_aa: CASSQDPRTALMGEQYF; cdr3_nt: TGTGCCAGCAGCCAAGATCCCCGGACAGCGCTCATGGGGGAGCAGTACTTC
j_call: TRBJ1-5; d_call: NA; v_call: TRBV29-1; clone_size: NA; cdr3_aa: CSVGEDRGRSQPQHF; cdr3_nt: TGCAGCGTTGGGGAGGACCGAGGGAGGAGTCAGCCCCAGCATTTT
j_call: TRBJ2-5; d_call: NA; v_call: TRBV5-4; clone_size: NA; cdr3_aa: CASSHGGRSQETQYF; cdr3_nt: TGTGCCAGCAGCCACGGAGGCAGGTCTCAAGAGACCCAGTACTTC
j_call: TRBJ2-1; d_call: TRBD2; v_call: TRBV11-3; clone_size: NA; cdr3_aa: CASSPLAGTYNEQFF; cdr3_nt: TGTGCCAGCAGTCCACTAGCGGGAACCTACAATGAGCAGTTCTTC
j_call: TRBJ2-3; d_call: NA; v_call: TRBV20-1; clone_size: NA; cdr3_aa: CSALYTDTQYF; cdr3_nt: TGCAGTGCTTTGTACACAGATACGCAGTATTTT
j_call: TRBJ1-1; d_call: NA; v_call: TRBV5-4; clone_size: NA; cdr3_aa: CASSPEVNTEAFF; cdr3_nt: TGTGCCAGCAGCCCCGAGGTCAACACTGAAGCTTTCTTT
j_call: TRBJ2-5; d_call: NA; v_call: TRBV27; clone_size: few; cdr3_aa: CASRRGQYQETQYF; cdr3_nt: TGTGCCAGCAGACGAGGACAGTATCAAGAGACCCAGTACTTC
j_call: TRBJ2-5; d_call: NA; v_call: TRBV5-5; clone_size: NA; cdr3_aa: CASSLSTSQETQYF; cdr3_nt: TGTGCCAGCAGCCTCTCGACTAGTCAAGAGACCCAGTACTTC
j_call: TRBJ2-3; d_call: NA; v_call: TRBV7-9; clone_size: NA; cdr3_aa: CASSLVSTDTQYF; cdr3_nt: TGTGCCAGCAGCTTAGTAAGCACAGATACGCAGTATTTT
j_call: TRBJ2-5; d_call: TRBD2; v_call: TRBV5-4; clone_size: NA; cdr3_aa: CASSFGTSGAQETQYF; cdr3_nt: TGTGCCAGCAGCTTTGGGACTAGCGGGGCTCAAGAGACCCAGTACTTC
j_call: TRBJ2-1; d_call: NA; v_call: TRBV7-2; clone_size: NA; cdr3_aa: CASSLGVGSYNEQFF; cdr3_nt: TGTGCCAGCAGCTTAGGCGTTGGCTCCTACAATGAGCAGTTCTTC
j_call: TRBJ2-7; d_call: TRBD1; v_call: TRBV7-8; clone_size: NA; cdr3_aa: CASSLGTGASYEQYF; cdr3_nt: TGTGCCAGCAGCTTAGGGACAGGGGCCTCCTACGAGCAGTACTTC
j_call: TRBJ2-3; d_call: NA; v_call: TRBV30; clone_size: NA; cdr3_aa: CAWSGQTSTDTQYF; cdr3_nt: TGTGCCTGGAGTGGACAGACTAGCACAGATACGCAGTATTTT
j_call: TRBJ1-1; d_call: TRBD1; v_call: TRBV28; clone_size: few; cdr3_aa: CAIAPPAGGFYTEAFF; cdr3_nt: TGTGCCATCGCCCCCCCAGCAGGGGGGTTCTACACTGAAGCTTTCTTT
j_call: TRBJ2-5; d_call: TRBD2; v_call: TRBV27; clone_size: NA; cdr3_aa: CASSLIAGGRETQYF; cdr3_nt: TGTGCCAGCAGTTTAATCGCGGGAGGGAGAGAGACCCAGTACTTC
j_call: TRBJ1-2; d_call: NA; v_call: TRBV5-4; clone_size: few; cdr3_aa: CASSLAVYPYGYTF; cdr3_nt: TGTGCCAGCAGCTTGGCTGTCTACCCCTATGGCTACACCTTC
j_call: TRBJ2-2; d_call: NA; v_call: TRBV19; clone_size: NA; cdr3_aa: CASSGQVTFTGELFF; cdr3_nt: TGTGCCAGTAGTGGGCAGGTTACCTTCACCGGGGAGCTGTTTTTT
j_call: TRBJ2-1; d_call: TRBD1; v_call: TRBV6-1; clone_size: NA; cdr3_aa: CASRTGGWNEQFF; cdr3_nt: TGTGCCAGCAGGACAGGGGGCTGGAATGAGCAGTTCTTC
j_call: TRBJ2-1; d_call: TRBD2; v_call: TRBV7-2; clone_size: few; cdr3_aa: CASSGTSGRVTFF; cdr3_nt: TGTGCCAGCAGCGGGACTAGCGGGAGGGTTACGTTCTTC
j_call: TRBJ2-2; d_call: NA; v_call: TRBV10-2; clone_size: few; cdr3_aa: CASSDMRQKAGELFF; cdr3_nt: TGCGCCAGCAGTGATATGCGACAGAAGGCCGGGGAGCTGTTTTTT
j_call: TRBJ2-2; d_call: TRBD1; v_call: TRBV4-3; clone_size: NA; cdr3_aa: CASSLDRGSTGELFF; cdr3_nt: TGCGCCAGCAGCCTGGACAGGGGGAGCACCGGGGAGCTGTTTTTT
j_call: TRBJ1-1; d_call: TRBD1; v_call: TRBV30; clone_size: few; cdr3_aa: CAWSPVDRVDTEAFF; cdr3_nt: TGTGCCTGGAGCCCCGTTGACAGGGTGGACACTGAAGCTTTCTTT
j_call: TRBJ2-7; d_call: TRBD2; v_call: TRBV4-3; clone_size: NA; cdr3_aa: CASSQNLAGAYEQYF; cdr3_nt: TGCGCCAGCAGCCAGAACCTAGCGGGAGCCTACGAGCAGTACTTC
j_call: TRBJ2-1; d_call: TRBD1; v_call: TRBV5-1; clone_size: NA; cdr3_aa: CASSLVGQAYNEQFF; cdr3_nt: TGCGCCAGCAGCTTGGTGGGACAGGCCTACAATGAGCAGTTCTTC
j_call: TRBJ1-2; d_call: TRBD1; v_call: TRBV18; clone_size: few; cdr3_aa: CASSPDRVAGYTF; cdr3_nt: TGTGCCAGCTCCCCTGACAGGGTGGCTGGCTACACCTTC
j_call: TRBJ2-1; d_call: TRBD1; v_call: TRBV30; clone_size: NA; cdr3_aa: CAWSSPGQDYNEQFF; cdr3_nt: TGTGCCTGGAGTTCGCCGGGACAGGATTACAATGAGCAGTTCTTC
j_call: TRBJ1-1; d_call: NA; v_call: TRBV9; clone_size: NA; cdr3_aa: CASSVGTSGGNTEAFF; cdr3_nt: TGTGCCAGCAGCGTAGGGACCTCAGGAGGGAACACTGAAGCTTTCTTT
j_call: TRBJ2-3; d_call: TRBD2; v_call: TRBV6-5; clone_size: NA; cdr3_aa: CASRDPGRADTQYF; cdr3_nt: TGTGCCAGCAGGGACCCTGGGAGGGCAGATACGCAGTATTTT
j_call: TRBJ2-3; d_call: TRBD2; v_call: TRBV4-3; clone_size: NA; cdr3_aa: CASSLGLAGLFPTDTQYF; cdr3_nt: TGCGCCAGCAGCTTGGGACTAGCGGGATTATTCCCCACAGATACGCAGTATTTT
j_call: TRBJ2-7; d_call: TRBD1; v_call: TRBV29-1; clone_size: few; cdr3_aa: CIPTGPSHEQYF; cdr3_nt: TGCATTCCGACAGGGCCCTCGCACGAGCAGTACTTC
j_call: TRBJ2-3; d_call: NA; v_call: TRBV6-6; clone_size: NA; cdr3_aa: CASSNRVDTDTQYF; cdr3_nt: TGTGCCAGCAGCAACCGGGTCGACACAGATACGCAGTATTTT
j_call: TRBJ1-5; d_call: NA; v_call: TRBV28; clone_size: NA; cdr3_aa: CAISKGGLNQPQHF; cdr3_nt: TGTGCCATTTCAAAAGGGGGATTGAATCAGCCCCAGCATTTT
j_call: TRBJ1-1; d_call: NA; v_call: TRBV4-3; clone_size: NA; cdr3_aa: CASRGGTEAFF; cdr3_nt: TGCGCCAGCAGGGGGGGCACTGAAGCTTTCTTT
j_call: TRBJ1-5; d_call: NA; v_call: TRBV5-4; clone_size: few; cdr3_aa: CASSDYSTNQPQHF; cdr3_nt: TGTGCCAGCAGCGACTACAGTACTAATCAGCCCCAGCATTTT
j_call: TRBJ2-7; d_call: TRBD1; v_call: TRBV15; clone_size: NA; cdr3_aa: CATSREQGSSDEQYF; cdr3_nt: TGTGCCACCAGCAGAGAACAGGGGAGTAGTGACGAGCAGTACTTC
j_call: TRBJ2-7; d_call: TRBD1; v_call: TRBV27; clone_size: NA; cdr3_aa: CASRAGTGTIYEQYF; cdr3_nt: TGTGCCAGCAGGGCCGGGACAGGAACTATCTACGAGCAGTACTTC
j_call: TRBJ2-1; d_call: NA; v_call: TRBV6-6; clone_size: NA; cdr3_aa: CASSKGEMNEQFF; cdr3_nt: TGTGCCAGCAGTAAGGGAGAAATGAATGAGCAGTTCTTC
j_call: TRBJ2-7; d_call: TRBD1; v_call: TRBV11-1; clone_size: NA; cdr3_aa: CASSLDGDSVYEQYF; cdr3_nt: TGTGCCAGCAGCTTAGATGGGGACAGTGTGTACGAGCAGTACTTC
j_call: TRBJ2-7; d_call: TRBD1; v_call: TRBV7-3; clone_size: NA; cdr3_aa: CASAGDRVSYEQYF; cdr3_nt: TGTGCCAGCGCCGGGGACAGGGTTTCCTACGAGCAGTACTTC
j_call: TRBJ1-1; d_call: TRBD1; v_call: TRBV4-3; clone_size: NA; cdr3_aa: CASSQADRDTEAFF; cdr3_nt: TGCGCCAGCAGCCAAGCCGACAGGGACACTGAAGCTTTCTTT
j_call: TRBJ2-3; d_call: NA; v_call: TRBV5-4; clone_size: few; cdr3_aa: CASSLDLTSTDTQYF; cdr3_nt: TGTGCCAGCAGCTTGGATCTGACTAGCACAGATACGCAGTATTTT
j_call: TRBJ1-2; d_call: NA; v_call: TRBV5-4; clone_size: few; cdr3_aa: CASSLWTEYGYTF; cdr3_nt: TGTGCCAGCAGCTTGTGGACAGAGTATGGCTACACCTTC
j_call: TRBJ2-7; d_call: NA; v_call: TRBV2; clone_size: NA; cdr3_aa: CASSPRELDYEQYF; cdr3_nt: TGTGCCAGCAGTCCCAGGGAACTTGACTACGAGCAGTACTTC
j_call: TRBJ2-2; d_call: TRBD1; v_call: TRBV15; clone_size: NA; cdr3_aa: CATSRDRGTGAGRELFF; cdr3_nt: TGTGCCACCAGCAGAGATCGAGGGACAGGGGCCGGACGGGAGCTGTTTTTT
j_call: TRBJ2-7; d_call: TRBD2; v_call: TRBV29-1; clone_size: NA; cdr3_aa: CSVGGLAGSYEQYF; cdr3_nt: TGCAGCGTTGGAGGGCTAGCGGGCTCCTACGAGCAGTACTTC
j_call: TRBJ1-2; d_call: TRBD1; v_call: TRBV7-2; clone_size: NA; cdr3_aa: CASSPRTGTIVYGYTF; cdr3_nt: TGTGCCAGCAGCCCCCGGACAGGGACGATTGTATATGGCTACACCTTC
j_call: TRBJ1-2; d_call: NA; v_call: TRBV19; clone_size: NA; cdr3_aa: CASSRIGGGYTF; cdr3_nt: TGTGCCAGTAGTCGAATTGGGGGCGGCTACACCTTC
j_call: TRBJ1-5; d_call: NA; v_call: TRBV7-2; clone_size: NA; cdr3_aa: CASSSHPDGLNQPQHF; cdr3_nt: TGTGCCAGCAGCTCACACCCGGACGGACTGAATCAGCCCCAGCATTTT
j_call: TRBJ2-5; d_call: NA; v_call: TRBV11-3; clone_size: NA; cdr3_aa: CASSPDWGGPQYF; cdr3_nt: TGTGCCAGCAGCCCGGATTGGGGGGGCCCCCAGTACTTC
j_call: TRBJ2-2; d_call: TRBD2; v_call: TRBV30; clone_size: few; cdr3_aa: CAWTSGSTGELFF; cdr3_nt: TGTGCCTGGACTAGCGGGAGTACAGGGGAGCTGTTTTTT
j_call: TRBJ2-1; d_call: TRBD2; v_call: TRBV4-2; clone_size: NA; cdr3_aa: CASSQDVGLAVPVDEQFF; cdr3_nt: TGTGCCAGCAGCCAAGATGTAGGTCTAGCGGTGCCCGTCGATGAGCAGTTCTTC
j_call: TRBJ2-5; d_call: TRBD1; v_call: TRBV29-1; clone_size: once; cdr3_aa: CSVEGDRPQETQYF; cdr3_nt: TGCAGCGTTGAGGGGGACAGGCCCCAAGAGACCCAGTACTTC
j_call: TRBJ2-5; d_call: TRBD2; v_call: TRBV7-2; clone_size: NA; cdr3_aa: CASSPAGQETQYF; cdr3_nt: TGTGCCAGCAGCCCAGCGGGGCAAGAGACCCAGTACTTC
j_call: TRBJ2-1; d_call: TRBD1; v_call: TRBV29-1; clone_size: NA; cdr3_aa: CSVVPPGQQDNEQFF; cdr3_nt: TGCAGCGTTGTACCCCCGGGACAGCAAGACAATGAGCAGTTCTTC
j_call: TRBJ2-1; d_call: TRBD1; v_call: TRBV11-3; clone_size: once; cdr3_aa: CASSRDRLNEQFF; cdr3_nt: TGTGCCAGCAGCCGGGACAGGCTAAATGAGCAGTTCTTC
j_call: TRBJ1-2; d_call: TRBD1; v_call: TRBV28; clone_size: NA; cdr3_aa: CASSSPSGDSYGYTF; cdr3_nt: TGTGCCAGCAGTTCCCCGTCGGGGGACAGCTATGGCTACACCTTC
j_call: TRBJ1-2; d_call: NA; v_call: TRBV5-6; clone_size: NA; cdr3_aa: CASSLPPVGTNSNYGYTF; cdr3_nt: TGTGCCAGCAGTTTGCCCCCTGTGGGGACAAACTCCAACTATGGCTACACCTTC
j_call: TRBJ2-1; d_call: TRBD1; v_call: TRBV4-3; clone_size: NA; cdr3_aa: CASSKTGGYSGQQFF; cdr3_nt: TGCGCCAGCAGCAAGACAGGGGGATATAGCGGACAGCAGTTCTTC
j_call: TRBJ1-2; d_call: TRBD1; v_call: TRBV30; clone_size: NA; cdr3_aa: CAWTSFDRGLGGYTF; cdr3_nt: TGTGCCTGGACTTCCTTCGACAGGGGGCTGGGTGGCTACACCTTC